This TCR beta chain was sequenced for a study of T cells after yellow fever vaccination (dated by TCRdb to the late 2010s). Looking at the study overall: Libraries from fractions with low cell numbers were prepared with the SMART-Seq v4 Ultra Low Input RNA kit. To follow T-cell clones before and after primary and booster YFV17D yellow fever vaccination, bulk TCR alpha and beta repertoires were sequenced over time. Two healthy male donors made up the cohort, one aged 18 to 30 years and the other aged 30 to 40 years. Bulk PBMC replicates and cell subsets were isolated from blood drawn at multiple timepoints before and after both primary and secondary immunization. The study at large found these results: After the booster, most of the clones that had expanded following primary vaccination were detected again (almost 98% of CD4 and 80% to 90% of CD8), which suggests that memory was broadly maintained. Compared with the primary T-cell response, the secondary T-cell response was weaker but faster, peaking on day 5 rather than day 15. FACS-sorted repertoires could contain abundant contaminating clonotypes from the bulk population, so computational filtering was required. A small share of clonotypes occurred in both CD4 and CD8 compartments, likely arising from convergent recombination. Because the study included only a couple of donors, the extent to which the findings can be generalized is limited.

The germline V gene (reference sequence) sets CDR1 to SGHNT and CDR2 to YYREEE. V loses 2 bases, J loses 5 bases, and the germline ends lie 8 bases apart. The CDR3 goes from the cysteine to the phenylalanine over 13 residues. Of all the DNA, just the CDR3 is kept, 39 bases in frame from base 1. This clonotype was recorded many times. The target of this receptor is not known. Base qualities are not provided; no much larger clone lies one nucleotide away. The sample's treatment or condition label, in plain terms: live attenuated yellow fever vaccine strain. PBMCs were isolated from peripheral blood using a standard Ficoll-Paque protocol. Dynabeads CD4 and CD8 positive selection kits were used to isolate CD4 and CD8 T-cell fractions. TriZol was used to extract RNA from bulk PBMCs, CD4 and CD8 fractions, and dextramer-positive and dextramer-negative fractions. TCR cDNA was synthesized by 5'RACE template switching, which introduced a universal primer site and unique molecular identifiers. cDNA synthesis was primed from both the TCR alpha and TCR beta constant segments. Library amplification used two PCR steps, and the second PCR step added sample barcodes and sequencing adapters. Sequencing of libraries was done on Illumina HiSeq 2500 (2x100 bp) or NovaSeq (2x150 bp). In the authors' own workflow: Demultiplexing of reads and collapsing into UMI consensus sequences were performed with MIGEC, and V(D)J alignment was carried out with MiXCR. Using edgeR on replicate PBMC samples, clonotypes were called vaccine-responding if FDR was below 0.01 and the log2 fold change was above 5 up to day 15. Bulk clonotypes were assigned CD4 or CD8 identity according to which sequenced CD4 or CD8 repertoire held them at higher abundance. The raw public data were reprocessed by TCRdb itself: fastp quality trimming at Q25, MiXCR clonotype calling, in-frame beta chains only. Entries are consolidated by CDR3 protein sequence, retaining the most common genes and DNA. What appears here as the V and J calls and clone size reflects TCRdb's work, not the paper's. The sample table shows about 69,000 distinct CDR3 sequences, and approximately 5% are seen once. The ten largest account for 2.2% of the sample.

This receptor was identified in a man aged 18 to 30 who received the YFV17D yellow fever vaccine. The input for sequencing was CD4+ T cells sorted from PBMCs, taken more than 13 days after the first yellow fever vaccination. The chain employs TRBV5-4 and TRBJ2-1, with an unclear D gene assignment. Here is the DNA: TGTGCCAGCAGCTTACCTAGTGACAATGAGCAGTTCTTC. Its translation reads: CASSLPSDNEQFF.